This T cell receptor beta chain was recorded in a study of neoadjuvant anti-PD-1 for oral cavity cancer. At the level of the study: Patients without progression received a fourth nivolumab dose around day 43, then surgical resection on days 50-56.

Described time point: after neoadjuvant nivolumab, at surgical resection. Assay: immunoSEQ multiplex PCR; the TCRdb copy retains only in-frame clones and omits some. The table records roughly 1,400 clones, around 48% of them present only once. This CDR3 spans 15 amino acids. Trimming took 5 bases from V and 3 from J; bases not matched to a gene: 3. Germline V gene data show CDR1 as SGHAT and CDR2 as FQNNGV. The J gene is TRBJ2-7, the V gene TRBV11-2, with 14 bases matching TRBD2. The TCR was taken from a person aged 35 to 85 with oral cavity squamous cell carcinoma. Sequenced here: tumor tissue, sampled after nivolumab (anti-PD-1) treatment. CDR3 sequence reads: CASSAGLAGVYEQYF. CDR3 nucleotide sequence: TGTGCCAGCAGCGCGGGACTAGCGGGAGTCTACGAGCAGTACTTC.